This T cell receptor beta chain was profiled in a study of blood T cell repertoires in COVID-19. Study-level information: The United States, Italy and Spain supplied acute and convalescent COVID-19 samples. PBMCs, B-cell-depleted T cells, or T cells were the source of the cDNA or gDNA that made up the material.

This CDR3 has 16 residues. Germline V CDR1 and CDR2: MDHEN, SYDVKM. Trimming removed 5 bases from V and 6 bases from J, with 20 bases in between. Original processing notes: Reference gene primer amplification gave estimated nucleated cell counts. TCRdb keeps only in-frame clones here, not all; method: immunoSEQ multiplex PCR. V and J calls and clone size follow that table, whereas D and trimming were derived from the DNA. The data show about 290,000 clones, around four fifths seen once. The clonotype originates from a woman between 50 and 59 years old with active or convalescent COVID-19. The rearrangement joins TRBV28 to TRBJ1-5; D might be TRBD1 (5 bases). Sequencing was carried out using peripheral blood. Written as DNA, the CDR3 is TGTGCCAGCAGTCATCCCGGGGGGATCGGGAGTCAGCCCCAGCATTTT. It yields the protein CASSHPGGIGSQPQHF.